Each of the 26 T cell receptor beta chains below was sequenced from the same sample in a study of regulatory T cells in long-lasting Graves disease. Combining iRepertoire HTBI primers with Arm-PCR of CDR3 regions, the authors built TCR beta libraries. TCRdb reprocessed the multiplex PCR reads with MiXCR, giving one entry per CDR3 protein. The sample records 400,000 to 550,000 distinct CDR3 sequences, roughly 15% being singletons. Time point given: newly diagnosed GD, antithyroid drugs for less than 3 months. TCR sequences were obtained from RNA taken from PBMCs. The data were also submitted as part of a second study, on T cells in Graves' hyperthyroidism and ophthalmopathy.

The sample was peripheral blood mononuclear cells (PBMCs), taken at new diagnosis, from a patient treated with antithyroid drugs. These receptor sequences come from a woman in her twenties or thirties with Graves disease.

The V gene is TRBV28, the J gene TRBJ1-2, with a weak D call TRBD1 (5 bases). V gave up 6 bases and J gave up 6 bases, with 14 bases separating them. Germline CDR1 MDHEN, CDR2 SYDVKM. This CDR3 has 13 residues. CDR3 sequence reads: CASSSPAGNGYTF. DNA of the CDR3: TGTGCCAGCAGCTCCCCCGCAGGGAATGGCTACACCTTC.

In this sample, this clonotype turned up many times. This chain uses TRBV20-1 with TRBJ2-4; D possibly corresponds to TRBD1 (6 bases). Trimming took off 6 bases at V and 4 bases at J, with 19 bases between the two ends. Per germline, CDR1 DFQATT and CDR2 SNEGSKA (reference sequence). This CDR3 is built from 15 residues. CDR3 coding DNA: TGCAGTGCCAGTACGTGGCCTAGGGGGAAAAACATTCAGTACTTC. It specifies CSASTWPRGKNIQYF.

Turning to this clonotype: Mismatch with germline at one junction end may stem from a read error. The chain recombines TRBV5-1 with TRBJ2-3; D is ambiguous. The CDR3 is made up of 14 amino acids. In germline, CDR1 is SGHRS, CDR2 YFSETQ. CDR3 loop: CAGSLVTSTDTQYF. The CDR3 DNA follows: TGCGCCGGCAGCTTGGTTACTAGCACAGATACGCAGTATTTT.

This chain links TRBV15 with TRBJ2-6; D gene unclear. CDR1 and CDR2 from the germline V gene are LNHNV and YYDKDF (reference sequence). CDR3 size: 17 residues. V shed 3 bases and J shed 0 bases, with 12 bases lying between them. The CDR3 region is CATSRGFWTSGANVLTF. The CDR3 DNA is TGTGCCACCAGCAGGGGATTTTGGACCTCTGGGGCCAACGTCCTGACTTTC.

This clonotype has more than one count but fewer than ten. V is TRBV28 and J is TRBJ1-1; 8 bases fit TRBD1. The CDR3 covers 14 residues. Germline V gene sequence: CDR1 MDHEN, CDR2 SYDVKM. The trim removed 8 bases at V and 10 bases at J, leaving 15 bases unmatched. The CDR3 is CASGSTGQGDGAFF. CDR3 bases: TGTGCCAGCGGGTCGACCGGACAGGGAGATGGAGCTTTCTTT.

This clonotype was picked up many times. The genes are TRBV27 and TRBJ1-1; the D is unclear. Trimming stripped 6 bases from V and 1 base from J, with 12 bases between. The CDR3 totals 14 residues. Per the germline V gene, CDR1 is MNHEY and CDR2 is SMNVEV (reference sequence). The CDR3 sequence is CASSLYVGNTEAFF. Here the CDR3 DNA reads TGTGCCAGCAGCCTTTATGTGGGGAACACTGAAGCTTTCTTT.

This clonotype occurred a few times. CDR3: CASSRGGLVISPLHF. The CDR3 nucleotides read TGTGCCAGCAGCCGCGGGGGGCTGGTAATTTCACCCCTCCACTTT. The chain joins TRBV5-6 to TRBJ1-6; maybe TRBD1 (6 bases). Trimming took 4 bases from V and 9 from J, leaving 17 bases between them. Germline CDR1 SGHDT, CDR2 YYEEEE. The CDR3 is 15 residues long.

The rearrangement joins TRBV28 to TRBJ2-5; 8 bases match TRBD1. The CDR3 runs 14 residues. V gave up 7 bases and J gave up 5 bases; unmatched junction bases: 9. Germline lookup yields CDR1 MDHEN and CDR2 SYDVKM. This chain's CDR3 is CASTPGGAGETQYF. The CDR3 nucleotides read TGTGCCAGCACCCCAGGGGGCGCGGGGGAGACCCAGTACTTC.

V is TRBV6-1 and J is TRBJ2-3; D gene uncertain. Germline V gives CDR1 MNHNS, CDR2 SASEGT. Between the trimmed V and J ends, which lost 6 bases and 8 bases, there was a span of 18 bases. CDR3 length: 14 amino acids. CDR3 in DNA: TGTGCCAGCAGCTCCAGGCCCCATCTGGGTACGCAGTATTTT. Translation gives CASSSRPHLGTQYF.

As for this clonotype: At one end, the junction sequence differs from germline, possibly due to a read error. The V and J genes are TRBV14 and TRBJ1-5; no definite D call. Germline V gene sequence: CDR1 SGHDN, CDR2 FVKESK. This CDR3 is 13 amino acids long. This CDR3 is CASSQSYGQPRHF. The DNA of the CDR3 is TGTGCCAGCAGCCAATCATACGGTCAGCCCCGGCATTTT.

This clonotype was found many times. The rearrangement uses TRBV20-1 and TRBJ2-1; TRBD2 matches 7 bases. Germline V lookup: CDR1 DFQATT, CDR2 SNEGSKA (reference sequence). The V segment lost 1 base and the J segment 5 bases; nucleotides outside the gene matches: 2. The CDR3 extends over 13 amino acids. This CDR3 is CSARAGLNNEQFF. The DNA for the CDR3 is TGCAGTGCTAGAGCGGGACTAAACAATGAGCAGTTCTTC.

The sample holds many counts of this clonotype. The chain combines TRBV4-1 with TRBJ1-2; D unresolved. In germline, CDR1 is MGHRA, CDR2 YSYEKL. V was cut by 0 bases and J by 4 bases, with 12 bases left in between. CDR3 length: 15 residues. CDR3 loop: CASSQEIGYLYGYTF. As DNA, the CDR3 is TGCGCCAGCAGCCAAGAGATAGGGTACCTCTATGGCTACACCTTC.

This clonotype was seen at least ten times. J is TRBJ2-5 and V is TRBV5-1; 8 bases map to TRBD1. CDR1 is SGHRS and CDR2 is YFSETQ in the germline V gene. V dropped 5 bases and J dropped 4; count of bases not matched to a gene: 7. The CDR3 runs 14 residues. The DNA for the CDR3 is TGCGCCAGCAGTTATCCAGGGGGCAGAGAGACCCAGTACTTC. Its translation: CASSYPGGRETQYF.

Ten or more counts support this clonotype. The chain links TRBV5-1 to TRBJ1-4; TRBD1 matches 7 bases. V was clipped by 0 bases and J by 5 bases; unmatched bases: 16. Germline lookup yields CDR1 SGHRS and CDR2 YFSETQ. The CDR3 totals 19 residues. CDR3 region: CASSLADLVYGTANEKLFF. In DNA, the CDR3 is TGCGCCAGCAGCTTGGCCGATTTAGTGTACGGGACAGCGAATGAAAAACTGTTTTTT. Complete variable domain (other parts from reference TRBV5-1 and TRBJ1-4): KAGVTQTPRYLIKTRGQQVTLSCSPISGHRSVSWYQQTPGQGLQFLFEYFSETQRNKGNFPGRFSGRQFSNSRSEMNVSTLELGDSALYLCASSLADLVYGTANEKLFFGSGTQLSVL.

Concerning this clonotype itself: This sequence may be a read error, since a much larger clone differs from it by one base. J is TRBJ2-7 and V is TRBV9; D possibly corresponds to TRBD1 (5 bases). The germline V and J ends were trimmed by 3 bases and 7 bases, with 26 bases remaining between them. The CDR3 extends over 17 amino acids. Germline values: CDR1 SGDLS, CDR2 YYNGEE. The CDR3 loop is CASSASSQVGAYNEQYF. The CDR3 nucleotides read TGTGCCAGCAGCGCCAGCTCGCAGGTTGGGGCATACAATGAGCAGTACTTC.

This clonotype was counted at least ten times. The chain joins TRBV5-1 to TRBJ2-1; D unclear. CDR3 size: 15 residues. The V end was cut by 1 base, the J end by 5 bases, with 13 bases between. Germline V gene data show CDR1 as SGHRS and CDR2 as YFSETQ. The DNA for the CDR3 is TGCGCCAGCAGCTTGACGGTTGGAGCCCACAATGAGCAGTTCTTC. It yields the protein CASSLTVGAHNEQFF.

In its sample, this clonotype was seen many times. This sequence joins TRBV5-6 and TRBJ2-1; 10 bases fit TRBD2. Germline V lookup: CDR1 SGHDT, CDR2 YYEEEE. V lost 5 bases, J lost 5 bases, and 7 bases stayed unmatched. The CDR3 has 15 residues. CDR3 loop: CASSRGLATNNEQFF. CDR3 DNA: TGTGCCAGCAGTAGGGGACTAGCGACGAACAATGAGCAGTTCTTC.

This clonotype was observed at least ten times. This chain links TRBV13 with TRBJ1-1; D uncertain. V lost 5 bases and J lost 7, with 8 bases in between. Looked up from germline, CDR1 is PRHDT and CDR2 is FYEKMQ (reference sequence). The CDR3 is 11 residues long. The DNA of the CDR3 is TGTGCCAGCAGCCCACTCCTTGAAGCTTTCTTT. It codes for CASSPLLEAFF.

This clonotype showed up just a few times. This rearrangement joins TRBV5-1 to TRBJ1-1; D ambiguous. The CDR3 is made up of 11 amino acids. The ends were cut back, 6 bases at V and 3 bases at J, with 6 bases in the middle. Germline lookup yields CDR1 SGHRS and CDR2 YFSETQ. The CDR3: CASMMDTEAFF. The CDR3, as DNA: TGCGCCAGCATGATGGACACTGAAGCTTTCTTT.

This clonotype was found many times. The V and J genes are TRBV18 and TRBJ1-4; D is uncertain. From germline, CDR1 is KGHSH and CDR2 LQKENI. The CDR3 contains 15 residues. The V end lost 2 bases, the J end lost 0 bases, and 7 bases lay between the germline ends. CDR3 amino acids: CASSPVPATNEKLFF. The DNA for the CDR3 is TGTGCCAGCTCACCAGTACCTGCAACTAATGAAAAACTGTTTTTT.

This clonotype was seen repeatedly, ten times or more. The chain couples TRBV11-3 to TRBJ2-2, with TRBD2 matching over 9 bases. There are 16 residues in the CDR3. In germline, CDR1 is SGHNT, CDR2 YENEEA. V shed 3 bases and J 7 bases; nucleotides not matched to a gene: 9. The CDR3: CASSFSSGRRSGELFF. The CDR3 DNA reads TGTGCCAGCAGCTTTAGTAGCGGGAGAAGGAGCGGGGAGCTGTTTTTT.

This clonotype was recorded at least ten times. The V call is TRBV20-1, the J call TRBJ1-5, with unresolved D. The V and J ends lost 2 bases and 4 bases respectively, with 18 bases between them. Per germline, CDR1 DFQATT and CDR2 SNEGSKA (reference sequence). CDR3 length: 16 amino acids. The DNA of the CDR3 is TGCAGTGCTAGAATTGGGGAGGTGGGTTGGAATCAGCCCCAGCATTTT. Its protein is CSARIGEVGWNQPQHF.

This chain links TRBV7-2 with TRBJ2-4, with 7 nucleotides matching TRBD1. Germline trimming cut 5 bases from V and 8 bases from J; bases unmatched to any gene: 6. This CDR3 has 13 residues. CDR1 is SGHTA, CDR2 FQGNSA, per germline. The DNA for the CDR3 is TGTGCCAGCAGCCGAAACAGGGGAGACATTCAGTACTTC. Its protein is CASSRNRGDIQYF. Full variable domain (missing parts from reference TRBV7-2 and TRBJ2-4): GAGVSQSPSNKVTEKGKDVELRCDPISGHTALYWYRQSLGQGLEFLIYFQGNSAPDKSGLPSDRFSAERTGGSVSTLTIQRTQQEDSAVYLCASSRNRGDIQYFGAGTRLSVL.

The gene calls are TRBV5-8 and TRBJ2-2, with 8 bases aligning to TRBD2. The germline CDR1 and CDR2 sequences are SGHTS and YDEGEE. The trim removed 0 bases at V and 4 bases at J, leaving 5 bases unmatched. The CDR3 spans 16 residues. CDR3 in amino acids: CASSLGTSRGTGELFF. The DNA of the CDR3 is TGTGCCAGCAGCTTGGGGACTAGCAGGGGCACCGGGGAGCTGTTTTTT.

The rearrangement uses TRBV29-1 and TRBJ1-1; D is undetermined. This CDR3 comprises 11 residues. Germline loops: CDR1 SQVTM, CDR2 ANQGSEA. The V end was cut by 8 bases, the J end by 1 base, with 8 bases between. CDR3 residues: CSILTNTEAFF. The CDR3 DNA reads as TGCAGCATTCTTACGAACACTGAAGCTTTCTTT.

The genes are TRBV5-1 and TRBJ2-3, with TRBD2 matching over 7 bases. Germline V lookup: CDR1 SGHRS, CDR2 YFSETQ. J lost 4 bases, V lost 4 bases, and 15 bases had no gene match. CDR3 length: 17 residues. CDR3 coding DNA: TGCGCCAGCAGCCCGGACTATGGCGGGAGCCCCCCAGATACGCAGTATTTT. This codes for CASSPDYGGSPPDTQYF.